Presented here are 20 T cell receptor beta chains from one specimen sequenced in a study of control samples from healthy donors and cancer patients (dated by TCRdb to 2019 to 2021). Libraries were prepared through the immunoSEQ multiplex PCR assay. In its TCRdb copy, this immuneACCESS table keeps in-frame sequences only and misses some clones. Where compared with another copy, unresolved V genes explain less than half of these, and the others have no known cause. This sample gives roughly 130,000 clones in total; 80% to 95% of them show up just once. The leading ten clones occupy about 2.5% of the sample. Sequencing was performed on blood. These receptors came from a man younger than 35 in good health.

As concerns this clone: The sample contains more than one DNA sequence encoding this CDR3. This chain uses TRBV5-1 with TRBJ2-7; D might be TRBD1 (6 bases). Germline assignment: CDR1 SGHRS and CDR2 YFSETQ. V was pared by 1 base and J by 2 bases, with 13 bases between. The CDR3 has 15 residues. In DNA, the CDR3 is TGCGCCAGCAGCTTGAGTGGGACACCTACCTACGAGCAGTACTTC. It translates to CASSLSGTPTYEQYF.

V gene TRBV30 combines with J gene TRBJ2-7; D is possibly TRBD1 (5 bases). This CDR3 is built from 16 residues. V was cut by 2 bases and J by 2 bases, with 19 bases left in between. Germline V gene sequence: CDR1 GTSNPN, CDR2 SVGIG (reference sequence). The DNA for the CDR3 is TGTGCCTGGAGTTCTGACAGCGCAATAATTACCTACGAGCAGTACTTC. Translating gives CAWSSDSAIITYEQYF.

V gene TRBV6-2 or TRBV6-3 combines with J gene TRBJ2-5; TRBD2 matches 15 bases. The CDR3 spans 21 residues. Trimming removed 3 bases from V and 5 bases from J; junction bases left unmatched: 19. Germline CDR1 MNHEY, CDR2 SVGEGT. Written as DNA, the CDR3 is TGTGCCAGCAGTTATTACCAGGGACTAGCGGGAGGATTCTTTACCGTGGAGACCCAGTACTTC. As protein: CASSYYQGLAGGFFTVETQYF.

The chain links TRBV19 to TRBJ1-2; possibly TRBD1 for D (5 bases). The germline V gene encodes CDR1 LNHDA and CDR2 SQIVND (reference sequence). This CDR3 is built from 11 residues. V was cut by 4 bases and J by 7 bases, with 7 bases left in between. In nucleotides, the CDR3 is TGTGCCAGTAGTACAGGGACTGGCTACACCTTC. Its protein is CASSTGTGYTF.

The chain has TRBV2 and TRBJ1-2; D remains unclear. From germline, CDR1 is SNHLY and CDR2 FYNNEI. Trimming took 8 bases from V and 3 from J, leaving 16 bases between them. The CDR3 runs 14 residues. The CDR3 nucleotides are TGTGCCAGCCAGCCCGGGAGGGTGTACTATGGCTACACCTTC. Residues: CASQPGRVYYGYTF.

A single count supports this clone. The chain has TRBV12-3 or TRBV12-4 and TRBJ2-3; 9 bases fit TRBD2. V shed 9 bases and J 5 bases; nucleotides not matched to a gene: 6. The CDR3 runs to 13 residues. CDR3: CASTAGGLDTQYF. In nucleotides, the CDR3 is TGTGCCAGTACAGCGGGAGGCTTAGATACGCAGTATTTT.

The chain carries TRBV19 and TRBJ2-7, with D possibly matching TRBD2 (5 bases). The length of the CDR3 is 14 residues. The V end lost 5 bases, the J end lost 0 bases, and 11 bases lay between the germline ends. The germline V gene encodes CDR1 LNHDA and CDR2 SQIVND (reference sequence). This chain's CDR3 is CASSDRGGSYEQYF. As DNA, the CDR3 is TGTGCCAGTAGTGATCGAGGAGGCTCCTACGAGCAGTACTTC.

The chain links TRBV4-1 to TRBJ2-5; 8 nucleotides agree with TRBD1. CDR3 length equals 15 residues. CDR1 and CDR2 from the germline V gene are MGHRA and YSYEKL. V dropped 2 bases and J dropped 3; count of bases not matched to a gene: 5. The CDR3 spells CASSQRDRTKETQYF. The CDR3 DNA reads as TGCGCCAGCAGCCAACGGGACAGGACTAAAGAGACCCAGTACTTC.

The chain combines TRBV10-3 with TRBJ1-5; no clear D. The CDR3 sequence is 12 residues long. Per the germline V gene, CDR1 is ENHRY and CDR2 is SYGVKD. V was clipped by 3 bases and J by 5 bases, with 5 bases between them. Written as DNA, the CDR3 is TGTGCCATCAGTGACGGGGATCAGCCCCAGCATTTT. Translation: CAISDGDQPQHF.

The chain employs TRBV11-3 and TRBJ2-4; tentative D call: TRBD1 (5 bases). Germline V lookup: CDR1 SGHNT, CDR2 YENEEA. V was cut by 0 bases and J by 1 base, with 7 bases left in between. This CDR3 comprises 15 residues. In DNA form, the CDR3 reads TGTGCCAGCAGCTTAGAACAGGCGGCCAAAAACATTCAGTACTTC. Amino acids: CASSLEQAAKNIQYF.

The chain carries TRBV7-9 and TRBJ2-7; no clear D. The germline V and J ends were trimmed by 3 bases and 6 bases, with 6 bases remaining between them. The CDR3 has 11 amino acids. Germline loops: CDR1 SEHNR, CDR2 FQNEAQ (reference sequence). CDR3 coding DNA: TGTGCCAGCAGCTTTATGCTCGAGCAGTACTTC. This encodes CASSFMLEQYF.

The DNA for the CDR3 is TGTGCCAGCAGTTTTGGGGAAGCCCCAGCAGAACCCCTCCACTTT. Translating it yields CASSFGEAPAEPLHF. The chain carries TRBV28 and TRBJ1-6; D ambiguous. Per the germline V gene, CDR1 is MDHEN and CDR2 is SYDVKM. The V end lost 3 bases, the J end lost 12 bases, and 18 bases lay between the germline ends. This CDR3 has 15 residues.

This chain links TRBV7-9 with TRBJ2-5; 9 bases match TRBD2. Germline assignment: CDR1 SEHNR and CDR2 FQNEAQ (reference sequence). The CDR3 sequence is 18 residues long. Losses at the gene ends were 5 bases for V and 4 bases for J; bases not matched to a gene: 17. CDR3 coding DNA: TGTGCCAGCAGCGCTAGGACTAGCGCACTCGCCGGGCCAGAGACCCAGTACTTC. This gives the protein CASSARTSALAGPETQYF.

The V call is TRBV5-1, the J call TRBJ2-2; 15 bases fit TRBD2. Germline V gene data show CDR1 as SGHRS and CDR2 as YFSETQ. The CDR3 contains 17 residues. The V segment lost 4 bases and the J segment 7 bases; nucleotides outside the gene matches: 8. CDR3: CASSIGLAGGPGGELFF. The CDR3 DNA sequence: TGCGCCAGCAGCATCGGACTAGCGGGAGGGCCGGGCGGGGAGCTGTTTTTT.

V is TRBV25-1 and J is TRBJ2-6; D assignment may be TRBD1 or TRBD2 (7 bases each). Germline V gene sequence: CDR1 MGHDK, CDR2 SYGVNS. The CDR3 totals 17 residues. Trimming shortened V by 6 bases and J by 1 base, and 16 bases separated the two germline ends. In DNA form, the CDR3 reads TGTGCCAGCAGGCGGGGGACAGCGCAATCTGGGGCCAACGTCCTGACTTTC. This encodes CASRRGTAQSGANVLTF.

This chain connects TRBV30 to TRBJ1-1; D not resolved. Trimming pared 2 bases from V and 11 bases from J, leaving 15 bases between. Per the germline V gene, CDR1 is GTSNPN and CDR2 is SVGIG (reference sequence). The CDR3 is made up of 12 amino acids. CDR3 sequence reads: CAWSTPSGTAFF. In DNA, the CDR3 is TGTGCCTGGAGTACCCCATCGGGAACGGCTTTCTTT.

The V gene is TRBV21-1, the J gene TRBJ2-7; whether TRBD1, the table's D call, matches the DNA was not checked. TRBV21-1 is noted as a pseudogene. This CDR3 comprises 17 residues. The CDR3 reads CASSKDPDRDFSYEQYV. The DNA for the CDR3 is TGTGCCAGCAGCAAAGATCCCGACAGGGACTTTTCCTACGAGCAGTACGTC.

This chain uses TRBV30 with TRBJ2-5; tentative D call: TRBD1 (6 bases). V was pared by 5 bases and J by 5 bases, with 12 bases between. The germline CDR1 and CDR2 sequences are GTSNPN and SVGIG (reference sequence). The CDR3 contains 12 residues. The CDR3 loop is CAWSWGPETQYF. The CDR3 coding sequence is TGTGCCTGGTCGTGGGGGCCCGAGACCCAGTACTTC.

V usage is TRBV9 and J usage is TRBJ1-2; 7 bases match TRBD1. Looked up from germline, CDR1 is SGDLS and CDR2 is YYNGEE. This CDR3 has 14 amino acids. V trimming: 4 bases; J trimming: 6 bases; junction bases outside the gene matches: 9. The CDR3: CASSPRGQRDGYTF. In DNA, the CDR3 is TGTGCCAGCAGCCCCAGGGGACAGCGTGATGGCTACACCTTC.

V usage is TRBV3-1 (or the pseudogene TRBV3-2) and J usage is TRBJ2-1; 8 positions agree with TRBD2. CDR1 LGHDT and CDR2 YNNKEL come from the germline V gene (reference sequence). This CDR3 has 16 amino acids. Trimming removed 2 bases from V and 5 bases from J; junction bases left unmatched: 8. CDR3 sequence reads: CASSQRSGGSHNEQFF. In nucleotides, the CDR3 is TGTGCCAGCAGCCAAAGAAGCGGGGGTTCCCACAATGAGCAGTTCTTC.